Below are 10 T cell receptor beta chains sequenced from a single sample in a study of CD8+ T cells in alopecia areata. RNA extraction and reverse transcription yielded cDNA as sequencing template. TCRdb's table, derived via immunoSEQ multiplex PCR, lists solely in-frame clones and lacks some. The sample records 90,000 to 120,000 clones, roughly 60% being singletons. The sample consisted of CD8+ T cells sorted from blood. The receptors come from a human donor in good health.

This clone appeared a few times. V usage is TRBV4-3 and J usage is TRBJ1-3; 7 nucleotides match TRBD1. This CDR3 is built from 16 residues. V dropped 0 bases and J dropped 0; count of bases not matched to a gene: 2. The germline CDR1 and CDR2 sequences are LGHNA and YSLEER. The CDR3 DNA sequence: TGCGCCAGCAGCCAAGACGACAGGGACTCTGGAAACACCATATATTTT. Translation: CASSQDDRDSGNTIYF.

CDR3 DNA sequence: TGTGCCAGCAGTGAAAAAGGCAGGGCGTACGAGCAGTACTTC. Its translation: CASSEKGRAYEQYF. The chain combines TRBV25-1 with TRBJ2-7, with D possibly TRBD1 on 5 matching bases. The CDR3 runs 14 residues. The V gene lost 2 bases and the J gene lost 4 bases, with 12 bases spanning the gap. Per germline, CDR1 MGHDK and CDR2 SYGVNS.

About this clone: One end of the junction varies from germline; a read error may be responsible. V and J are TRBV6-5 and TRBJ1-1; the D is unclear. The germline V gene has CDR1 MNHEY and CDR2 SVGAGI. CDR3 size: 12 residues. The chain's CDR3 is CANSWSTGEAFF. In DNA, the CDR3 is TGTGCCAACAGTTGGTCGACGGGGGAAGCTTTCTTT.

The genes are TRBV6-1 and TRBJ2-1; 11 bases align to TRBD2. Trimming cost V 3 bases and J 7 bases; bases outside gene matches: 8. The CDR3 has 16 amino acids. In germline, CDR1 is MNHNS, CDR2 SASEGT. CDR3 loop: CASSDDSGGAGNEQFF. In nucleotides, the CDR3 is TGTGCCAGCAGTGATGATAGCGGGGGGGCAGGGAATGAGCAGTTCTTC.

This clone was detected a few times. The J gene is TRBJ2-5, the V gene TRBV27; possibly TRBD2 for D (6 bases). CDR1 MNHEY and CDR2 SMNVEV come from the germline V gene (reference sequence). This CDR3 has 13 amino acids. V was pared by 0 bases and J by 4 bases, with 6 bases between. The CDR3 DNA sequence: TGTGCCAGCAGTTTATCACTAGCAGAGACCCAGTACTTC. It codes for CASSLSLAETQYF.

The chain employs TRBV13 and TRBJ2-7; D call uncertain. The germline gives CDR1 PRHDT, CDR2 FYEKMQ (reference sequence). Trimming took 5 bases from V and 3 from J, leaving 8 bases between them. The CDR3 consists of 12 residues. The CDR3 loop is CASSQESYEQYF. The CDR3 bases are TGTGCCAGCAGCCAAGAAAGCTACGAGCAGTACTTC.

This clone came up a few times. The chain combines TRBV2 with TRBJ2-5; TRBD2 is a possible D gene (7 bases). Germline loops: CDR1 SNHLY, CDR2 FYNNEI. This CDR3 is built from 15 residues. With 9 bases removed from V and 5 bases from J, the gap between germline ends came to 22 bases. Written as DNA, the CDR3 is TGTGCCAGTTCGTCGGGCGGGGGCCCCTCCGAGACCCAGTACTTC. Translating it yields CASSSGGGPSETQYF.

Turning to this clone: The CDR3 does not close with the conserved phenylalanine or tryptophan, likely indicating a read error. The DNA is omitted, as the CDR3 cannot be located on it reliably, and the CDR3 follows TCRdb's listing. The chain has TRBV5-6 and TRBJ2-3; the table's D call, TRBD2, was not checked against the DNA. Germline values: CDR1 SGHDT, CDR2 YYEEEE. The CDR3 has 14 residues if both end residues are counted. CDR3 residues: CASSRPTGAGGPFY.

V usage is TRBV30 and J usage is TRBJ1-1, with a weak D call TRBD1 (5 bases). This CDR3 is 12 amino acids long. The germline gives CDR1 GTSNPN, CDR2 SVGIG (reference sequence). The V and J ends lost 2 bases and 7 bases respectively, with 11 bases between them. CDR3 DNA sequence: TGTGCCTGGAGTCAGGGATTTGGTGAAGCTTTCTTT. Encoded protein: CAWSQGFGEAFF.

CDR3 coding DNA: TGTGCCAGCAGCTTCGGGGGCGCAACTAATGAAAAACTGTTTTTT. Protein sequence: CASSFGGATNEKLFF. This sequence joins TRBV11-2 and TRBJ1-4; weak D call: TRBD1 (6 bases). CDR1 and CDR2 from the germline V gene are SGHAT and FQNNGV. The CDR3 is 15 amino acids. Trimming stripped 3 bases from V and 0 bases from J, with 8 bases between. The full variable domain, rest sourced from reference TRBV11-2 and TRBJ1-4, is EAGVAQSPRYKIIEKRQSVAFWCNPISGHATLYWYQQILGQGPKLLIQFQNNGVVDDSQLPKDRFSAERLKGVDSTLKIQPAKLEDSAVYLCASSFGGATNEKLFFGSGTQLSVL.